This TCR beta chain was found in a study of blood T cell repertoires in COVID-19. Study information: Material from acute and convalescent COVID-19 was sourced from the United States, Italy and Spain.

The method was immunoSEQ multiplex PCR; TCRdb's version includes in-frame clones alone and lacks a portion of them. Of over 95,000 clones detected, approximately 79% appear once; the ten largest clones hold less than 20%. CDR3 length: 14 residues. V gave up 3 bases and J gave up 7 bases, with 15 bases separating them. The germline V gene encodes CDR1 MDHEN and CDR2 SYDVKM. This chain joins TRBV28 and TRBJ1-1, with D hard to call. This TCR was recovered from a woman older than 75 with active or convalescent COVID-19. The sequencing sample was made of peripheral blood. CDR3 DNA sequence: TGTGCCAGCAGTTTTATGGGCACGAGAGATGAAGCTTTCTTT. Encoded protein: CASSFMGTRDEAFF.